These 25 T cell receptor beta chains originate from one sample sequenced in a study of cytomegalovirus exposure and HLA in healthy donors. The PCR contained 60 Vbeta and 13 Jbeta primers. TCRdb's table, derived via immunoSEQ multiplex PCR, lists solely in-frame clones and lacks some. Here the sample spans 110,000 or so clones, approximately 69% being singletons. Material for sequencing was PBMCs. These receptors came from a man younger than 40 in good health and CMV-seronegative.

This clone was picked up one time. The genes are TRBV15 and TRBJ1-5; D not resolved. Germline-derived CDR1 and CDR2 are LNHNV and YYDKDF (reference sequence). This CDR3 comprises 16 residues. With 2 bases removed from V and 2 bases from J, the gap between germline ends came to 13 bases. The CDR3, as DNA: TGTGCCACCAGCAGAAGAGGAGGGTTCGGCAATCAGCCCCAGCATTTT. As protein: CATSRRGGFGNQPQHF.

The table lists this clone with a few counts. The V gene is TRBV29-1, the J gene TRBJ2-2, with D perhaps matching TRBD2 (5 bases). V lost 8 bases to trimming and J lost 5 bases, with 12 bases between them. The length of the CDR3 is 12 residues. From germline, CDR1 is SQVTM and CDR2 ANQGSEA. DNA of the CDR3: TGCAGCTTGAAGACGGGAACCGGGGAGCTGTTTTTT. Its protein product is CSLKTGTGELFF.

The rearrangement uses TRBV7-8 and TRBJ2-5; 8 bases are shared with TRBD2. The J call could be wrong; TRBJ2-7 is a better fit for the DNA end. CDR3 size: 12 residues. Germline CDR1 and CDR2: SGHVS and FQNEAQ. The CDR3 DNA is TGTGCCAGCAGCGCGGGGGGAGGCGAGCAGTACTTC. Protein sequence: CASSAGGGEQYF.

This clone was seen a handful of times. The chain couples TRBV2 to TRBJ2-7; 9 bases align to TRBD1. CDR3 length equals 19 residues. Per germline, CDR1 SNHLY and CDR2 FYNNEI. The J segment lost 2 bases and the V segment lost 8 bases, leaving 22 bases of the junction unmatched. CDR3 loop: CASSSTGTSGTGLTYEQYF. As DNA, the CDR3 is TGTGCCAGCTCTTCCACCGGCACCTCCGGGACAGGGTTAACCTACGAGCAGTACTTC.

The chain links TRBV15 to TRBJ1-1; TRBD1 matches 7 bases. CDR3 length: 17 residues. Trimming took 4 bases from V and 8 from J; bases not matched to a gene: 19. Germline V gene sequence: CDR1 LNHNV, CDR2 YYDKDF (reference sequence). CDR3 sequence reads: CATSKLRDSHLRWEAFF. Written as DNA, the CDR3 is TGTGCCACCAGCAAGCTCCGGGACAGCCACCTTCGGTGGGAAGCTTTCTTT.

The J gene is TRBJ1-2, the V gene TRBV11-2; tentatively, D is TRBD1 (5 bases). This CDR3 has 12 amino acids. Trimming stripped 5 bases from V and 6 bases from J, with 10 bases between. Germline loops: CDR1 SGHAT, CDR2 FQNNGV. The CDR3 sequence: CASSHWGDGYTF. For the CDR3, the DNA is TGTGCCAGCAGCCACTGGGGGGATGGCTACACCTTC. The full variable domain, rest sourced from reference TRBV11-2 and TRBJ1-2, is EAGVAQSPRYKIIEKRQSVAFWCNPISGHATLYWYQQILGQGPKLLIQFQNNGVVDDSQLPKDRFSAERLKGVDSTLKIQPAKLEDSAVYLCASSHWGDGYTFGSGTRLTVV.

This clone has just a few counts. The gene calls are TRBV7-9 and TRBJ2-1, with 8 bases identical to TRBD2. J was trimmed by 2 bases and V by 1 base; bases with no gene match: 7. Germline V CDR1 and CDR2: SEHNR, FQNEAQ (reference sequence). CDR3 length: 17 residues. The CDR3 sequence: CASSLDLLAEPYNEQFF. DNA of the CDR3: TGTGCCAGCAGCTTAGATCTACTAGCGGAACCCTACAATGAGCAGTTCTTC. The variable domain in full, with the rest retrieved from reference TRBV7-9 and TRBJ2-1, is DTGVSQNPRHKITKRGQNVTFRCDPISEHNRLYWYRQTLGQGPEFLTYFQNEAQLEKSRLLSDRFSAERPKGSFSTLEIQRTEQGDSAMYLCASSLDLLAEPYNEQFFGPGTRLTVL.

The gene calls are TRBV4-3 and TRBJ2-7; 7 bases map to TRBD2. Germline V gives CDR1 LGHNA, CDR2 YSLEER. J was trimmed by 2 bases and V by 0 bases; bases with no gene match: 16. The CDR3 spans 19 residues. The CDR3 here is CASSQERSGGRLVPYEQYF. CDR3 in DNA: TGCGCCAGCAGCCAAGAACGGTCCGGGGGGAGACTAGTCCCCTACGAGCAGTACTTC.

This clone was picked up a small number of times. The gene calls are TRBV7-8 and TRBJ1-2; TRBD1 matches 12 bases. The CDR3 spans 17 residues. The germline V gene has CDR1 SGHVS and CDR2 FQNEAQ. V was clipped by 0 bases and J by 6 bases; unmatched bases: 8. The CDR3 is CASSLAGTGGAGDGYTF. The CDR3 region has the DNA TGTGCCAGCAGCTTAGCGGGGACAGGGGGCGCCGGAGATGGCTACACCTTC.

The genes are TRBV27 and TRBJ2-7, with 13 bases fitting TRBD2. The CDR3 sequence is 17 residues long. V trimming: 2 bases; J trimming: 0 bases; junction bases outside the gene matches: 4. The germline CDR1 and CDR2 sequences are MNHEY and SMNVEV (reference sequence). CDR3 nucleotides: TGTGCCAGCAGTTTACAAGGGACTAGCGGGACCTCCTACGAGCAGTACTTC. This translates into CASSLQGTSGTSYEQYF.

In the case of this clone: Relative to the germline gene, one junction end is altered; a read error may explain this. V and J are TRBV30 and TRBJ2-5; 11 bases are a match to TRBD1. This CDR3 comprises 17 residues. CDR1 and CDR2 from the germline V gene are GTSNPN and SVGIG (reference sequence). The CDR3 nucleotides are TGTGCCTGGGGTGTCCCCCCCCGGGACAGGGGGCAAGAGACCCAGTACTTC. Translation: CAWGVPPRDRGQETQYF.

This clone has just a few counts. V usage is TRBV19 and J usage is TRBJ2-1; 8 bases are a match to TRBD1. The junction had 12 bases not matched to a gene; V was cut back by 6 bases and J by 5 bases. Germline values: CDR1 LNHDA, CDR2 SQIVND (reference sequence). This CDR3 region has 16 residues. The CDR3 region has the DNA TGTGCCAGTAGCGCATTACAGGGGGTCTTTCACAATGAGCAGTTCTTC. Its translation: CASSALQGVFHNEQFF.

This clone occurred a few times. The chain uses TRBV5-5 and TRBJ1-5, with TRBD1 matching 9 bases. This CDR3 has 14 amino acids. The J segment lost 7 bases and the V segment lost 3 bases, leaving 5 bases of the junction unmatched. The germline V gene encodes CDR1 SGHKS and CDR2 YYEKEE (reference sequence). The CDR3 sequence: CASSWTGDSQPQHF. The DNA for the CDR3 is TGTGCCAGCAGCTGGACAGGGGACAGCCAGCCCCAGCATTTT.

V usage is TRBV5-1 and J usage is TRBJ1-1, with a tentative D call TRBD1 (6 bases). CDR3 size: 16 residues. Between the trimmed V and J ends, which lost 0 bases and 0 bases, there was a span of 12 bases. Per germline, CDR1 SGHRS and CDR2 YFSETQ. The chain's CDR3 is CASSLGQGSMNTEAFF. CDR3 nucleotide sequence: TGCGCCAGCAGCTTGGGGCAGGGGTCGATGAACACTGAAGCTTTCTTT.

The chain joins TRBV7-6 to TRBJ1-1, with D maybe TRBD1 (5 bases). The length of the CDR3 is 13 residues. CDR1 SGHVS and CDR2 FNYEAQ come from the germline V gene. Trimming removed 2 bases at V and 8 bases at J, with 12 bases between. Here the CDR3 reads CASSLYQGSEAFF. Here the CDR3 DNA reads TGTGCCAGCAGCTTATATCAGGGTTCGGAAGCTTTCTTT.

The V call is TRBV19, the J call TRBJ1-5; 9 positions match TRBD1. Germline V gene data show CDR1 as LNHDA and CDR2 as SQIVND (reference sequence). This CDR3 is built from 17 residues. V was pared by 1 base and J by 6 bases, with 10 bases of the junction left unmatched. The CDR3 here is CASSIASRDREGQPQHF. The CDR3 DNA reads TGTGCCAGTAGTATAGCTAGTAGGGACAGGGAAGGTCAGCCCCAGCATTTT.

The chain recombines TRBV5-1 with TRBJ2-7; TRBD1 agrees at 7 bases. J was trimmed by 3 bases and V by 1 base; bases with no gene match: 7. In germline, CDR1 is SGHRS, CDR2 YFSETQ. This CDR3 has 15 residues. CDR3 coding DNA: TGCGCCAGCAGCTTGTTGACACAGGGGAGCTACGAGCAGTACTTC. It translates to CASSLLTQGSYEQYF.

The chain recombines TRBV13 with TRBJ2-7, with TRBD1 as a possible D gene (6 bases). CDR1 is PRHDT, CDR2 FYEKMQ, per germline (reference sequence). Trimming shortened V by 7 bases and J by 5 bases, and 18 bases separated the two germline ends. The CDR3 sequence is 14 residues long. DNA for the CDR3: TGTGCCAGCACCAACAGGGATGGAGCCCACGAGCAGTACTTC. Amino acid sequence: CASTNRDGAHEQYF. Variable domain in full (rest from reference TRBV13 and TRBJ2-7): AAGVIQSPRHLIKEKRETATLKCYPIPRHDTVYWYQQGPGQDPQFLISFYEKMQSDKGSIPDRFSAQQFSDYHSELNMSSLELGDSALYFCASTNRDGAHEQYFGPGTRLTVT.

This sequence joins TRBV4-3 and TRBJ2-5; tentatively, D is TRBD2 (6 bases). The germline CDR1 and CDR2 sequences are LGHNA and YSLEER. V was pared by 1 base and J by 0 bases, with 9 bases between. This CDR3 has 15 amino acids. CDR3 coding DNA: TGCGCCAGCAGCCAAGGGGCGGGGAACCAAGAGACCCAGTACTTC. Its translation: CASSQGAGNQETQYF.

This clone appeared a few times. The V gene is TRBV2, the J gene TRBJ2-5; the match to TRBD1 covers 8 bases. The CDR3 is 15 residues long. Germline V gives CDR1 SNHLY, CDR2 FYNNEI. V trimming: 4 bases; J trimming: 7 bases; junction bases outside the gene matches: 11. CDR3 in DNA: TGTGCCAGCAGTGCCTCAGGGGGCCGCGGAGGGACCCAGTACTTC. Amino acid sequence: CASSASGGRGGTQYF.

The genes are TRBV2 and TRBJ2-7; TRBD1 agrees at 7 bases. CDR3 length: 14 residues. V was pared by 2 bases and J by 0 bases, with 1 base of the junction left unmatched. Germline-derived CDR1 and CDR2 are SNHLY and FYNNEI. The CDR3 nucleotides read TGTGCCAGCAGTGAACAGGGGGTCTCCTACGAGCAGTACTTC. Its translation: CASSEQGVSYEQYF.

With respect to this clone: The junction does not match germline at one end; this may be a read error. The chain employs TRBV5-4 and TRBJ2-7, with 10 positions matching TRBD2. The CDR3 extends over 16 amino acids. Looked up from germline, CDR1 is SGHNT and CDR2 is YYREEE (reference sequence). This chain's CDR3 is CANSRTSSGSLYEQYF. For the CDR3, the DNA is TGTGCCAACAGCCGCACATCTAGCGGGAGTCTGTACGAGCAGTACTTC.

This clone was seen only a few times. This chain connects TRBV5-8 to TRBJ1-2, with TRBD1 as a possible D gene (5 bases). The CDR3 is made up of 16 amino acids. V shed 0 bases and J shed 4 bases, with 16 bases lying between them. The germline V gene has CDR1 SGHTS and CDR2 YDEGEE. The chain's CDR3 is CASSLAGWGPFYGYTF. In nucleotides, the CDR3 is TGTGCCAGCAGCTTGGCGGGTTGGGGCCCTTTCTATGGCTACACCTTC.

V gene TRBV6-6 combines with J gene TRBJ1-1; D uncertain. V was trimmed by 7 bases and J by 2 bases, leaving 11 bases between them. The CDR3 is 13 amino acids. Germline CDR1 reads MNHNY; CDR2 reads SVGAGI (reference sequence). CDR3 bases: TGTGCCAGCAAACCTACTGTCAACACTGAAGCTTTCTTT. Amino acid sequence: CASKPTVNTEAFF.

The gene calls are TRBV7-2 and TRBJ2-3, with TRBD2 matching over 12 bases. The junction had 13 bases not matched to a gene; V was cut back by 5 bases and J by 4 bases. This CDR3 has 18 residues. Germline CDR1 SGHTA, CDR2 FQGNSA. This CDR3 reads CASSRGSSGRALADTQYF. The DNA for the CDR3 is TGTGCCAGCAGCCGAGGCTCTAGCGGGAGGGCCCTCGCAGATACGCAGTATTTT.